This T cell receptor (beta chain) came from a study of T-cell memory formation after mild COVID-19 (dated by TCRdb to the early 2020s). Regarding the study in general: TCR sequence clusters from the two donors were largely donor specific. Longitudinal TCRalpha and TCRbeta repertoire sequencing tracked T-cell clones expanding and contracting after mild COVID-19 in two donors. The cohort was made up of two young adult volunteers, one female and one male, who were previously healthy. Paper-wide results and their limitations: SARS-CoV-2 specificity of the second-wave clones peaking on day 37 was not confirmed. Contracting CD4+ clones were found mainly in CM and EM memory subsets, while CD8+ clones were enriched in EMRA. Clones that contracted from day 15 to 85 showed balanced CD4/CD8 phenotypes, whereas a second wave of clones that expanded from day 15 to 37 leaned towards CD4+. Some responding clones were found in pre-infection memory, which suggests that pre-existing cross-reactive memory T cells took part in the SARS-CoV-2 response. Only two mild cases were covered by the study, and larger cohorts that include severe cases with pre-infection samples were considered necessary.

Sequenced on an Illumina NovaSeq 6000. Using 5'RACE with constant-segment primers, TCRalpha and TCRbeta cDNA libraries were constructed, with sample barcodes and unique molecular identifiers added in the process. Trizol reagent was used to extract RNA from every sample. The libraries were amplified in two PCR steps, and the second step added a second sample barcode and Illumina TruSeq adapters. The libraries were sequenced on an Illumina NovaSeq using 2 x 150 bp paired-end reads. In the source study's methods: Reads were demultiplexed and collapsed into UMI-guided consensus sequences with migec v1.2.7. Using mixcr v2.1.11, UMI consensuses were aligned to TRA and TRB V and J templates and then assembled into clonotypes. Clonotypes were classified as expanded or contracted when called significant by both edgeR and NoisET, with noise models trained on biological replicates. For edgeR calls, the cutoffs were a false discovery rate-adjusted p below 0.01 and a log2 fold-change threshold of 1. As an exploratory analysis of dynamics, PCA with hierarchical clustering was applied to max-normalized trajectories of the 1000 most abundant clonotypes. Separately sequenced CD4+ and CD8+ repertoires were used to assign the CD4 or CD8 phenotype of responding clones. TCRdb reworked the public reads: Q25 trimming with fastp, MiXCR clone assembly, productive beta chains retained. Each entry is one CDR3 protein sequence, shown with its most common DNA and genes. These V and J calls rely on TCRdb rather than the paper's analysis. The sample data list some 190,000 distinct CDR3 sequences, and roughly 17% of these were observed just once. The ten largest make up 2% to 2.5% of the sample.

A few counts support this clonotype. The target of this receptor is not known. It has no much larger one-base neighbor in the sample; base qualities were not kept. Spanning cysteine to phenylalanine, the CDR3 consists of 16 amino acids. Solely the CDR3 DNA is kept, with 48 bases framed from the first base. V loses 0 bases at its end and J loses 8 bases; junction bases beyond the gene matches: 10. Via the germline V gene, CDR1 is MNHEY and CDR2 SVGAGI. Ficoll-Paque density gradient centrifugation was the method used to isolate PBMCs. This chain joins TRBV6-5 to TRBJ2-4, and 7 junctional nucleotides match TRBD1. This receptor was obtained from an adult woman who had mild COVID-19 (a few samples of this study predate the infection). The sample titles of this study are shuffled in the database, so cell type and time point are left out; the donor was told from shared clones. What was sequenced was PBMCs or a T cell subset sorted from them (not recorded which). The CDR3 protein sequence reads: CASSYSKGRGFDIQYF. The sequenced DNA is TGTGCCAGCAGTTACTCGAAGGGCAGGGGGTTCGACATTCAGTACTTC.